Following are 20 T cell receptor beta chains from one sample sequenced in a study of T cell changes during pregnancy in multiple sclerosis. Libraries were prepared by immunoSEQ multiplex PCR; TCRdb keeps only in-frame clonotypes and omits some of them. The sample includes 35,000 to 55,000 clones, around 93% of them seen just once. This specimen was CD8+ T cells from peripheral blood mononuclear cells, taken after pregnancy. The receptors derive from a female donor with multiple sclerosis, enrolled in a pregnancy study.

The chain couples TRBV2 to TRBJ2-7; D is undetermined. Germline V lookup: CDR1 SNHLY, CDR2 FYNNEI. This CDR3 is 15 amino acids long. Deletions cut 7 bases from V and 0 bases from J, with 16 bases between. The CDR3 sequence: CASTSWSSSSYEQYF. The CDR3 DNA follows: TGTGCCAGCACTTCATGGAGTTCGAGCTCCTACGAGCAGTACTTC.

The chain carries TRBV7-9 and TRBJ2-1; TRBD1 matches at 9 bases. Germline trimming cut 5 bases from V and 2 bases from J; bases unmatched to any gene: 7. This CDR3 has 16 residues. The germline V gene has CDR1 SEHNR and CDR2 FQNEAQ (reference sequence). CDR3 in DNA: TGTGCCAGCAGCGACCGGGGACAGGGCCCCTACAATGAGCAGTTCTTC. Encoded protein: CASSDRGQGPYNEQFF.

The chain links TRBV7-9 to TRBJ2-7, with TRBD1 matching 7 bases. CDR1 is SEHNR and CDR2 is FQNEAQ in the germline V gene (reference sequence). The CDR3 runs to 14 residues. V lost 5 bases, J lost 3 bases, and 7 bases stayed unmatched. The CDR3 nucleotides read TGTGCCAGCAGCCCTCGGGACAGAAACTACGAGCAGTACTTC. The encoded protein is CASSPRDRNYEQYF.

The chain joins TRBV2 to TRBJ1-1; D possibly corresponds to TRBD1 (5 bases). The CDR3 has 15 amino acids. V lost 7 bases, J lost 1 base, and 16 bases lay in between. Looked up from germline, CDR1 is SNHLY and CDR2 is FYNNEI. The CDR3 spells CASTRGTGKNTEAFF. In DNA form, the CDR3 reads TGTGCCAGCACCCGAGGGACTGGGAAGAACACTGAAGCTTTCTTT.

The count of this clone is one. The V gene is TRBV7-3, the J gene TRBJ2-1; D unresolved. From germline, CDR1 is SGHTA and CDR2 FQGTGA. V lost 1 base and J lost 4, with 5 bases in between. The CDR3 extends over 13 amino acids. Here the CDR3 reads CASSLSIYNEQFF. CDR3 in DNA: TGTGCCAGCAGCTTAAGTATTTACAATGAGCAGTTCTTC.

This rearrangement joins TRBV28 to TRBJ1-1; no clear D. This CDR3 is 14 amino acids long. Germline CDR1 reads MDHEN; CDR2 reads SYDVKM. V lost 7 bases and J 7 bases, leaving 19 bases between the germline ends. The CDR3 loop reads CASTPFRVIDEAFF. The DNA of the CDR3 is TGTGCCAGCACCCCCTTTCGGGTTATCGATGAAGCTTTCTTT.

This chain joins TRBV19 and TRBJ2-7, with 9 bases aligning to TRBD2. CDR3 length: 15 residues. Trimming removed 5 bases from V and 5 bases from J; junction bases left unmatched: 10. Germline V gives CDR1 LNHDA, CDR2 SQIVND (reference sequence). The CDR3 DNA follows: TGTGCCAGTAGTGGCGAGGGACTAGCTGTAGACGAGCAGTACTTC. It translates to CASSGEGLAVDEQYF. Looking up the rest from reference TRBV19 and TRBJ2-7 gives the full variable domain: DGGITQSPKYLFRKEGQNVTLSCEQNLNHDAMYWYRQDPGQGLRLIYYSQIVNDFQKGDIAEGYSVSREKKESFPLTVTSAQKNPTAFYLCASSGEGLAVDEQYFGPGTRLTVT.

This rearrangement joins TRBV15 to TRBJ1-1; 8 positions match TRBD1. The junction had 19 bases not matched to a gene; V was cut back by 0 bases and J by 4 bases. CDR3 length equals 20 residues. CDR1 is LNHNV, CDR2 YYDKDF, per germline (reference sequence). CDR3 in DNA: TGTGCCACCAGCAGAGAGCCCGACAGGGGAGTCGATCCGTTCCGCACTGAAGCTTTCTTT. Its protein is CATSREPDRGVDPFRTEAFF.

The gene calls are TRBV9 and TRBJ1-2; unclear D gene. CDR3 length: 14 residues. Germline V CDR1 and CDR2: SGDLS, YYNGEE. Trimming removed 0 bases from V and 2 bases from J, with 8 bases in between. In DNA form, the CDR3 reads TGTGCCAGCAGCGTAGGTATAGAGAACTATGGCTACACCTTC. It is translated as CASSVGIENYGYTF.

This chain uses TRBV19 with TRBJ1-1; tentatively, D is TRBD1 (5 bases). The CDR3 totals 14 residues. Trimming shortened V by 4 bases and J by 4 bases, and 13 bases separated the two germline ends. CDR1 is LNHDA, CDR2 SQIVND, per germline (reference sequence). The CDR3 DNA reads as TGTGCCAGTAGTAAGCAGGGAGGCGGCACTGAAGCTTTCTTT. Translation gives CASSKQGGGTEAFF.

J is TRBJ1-1 and V is TRBV10-3, with D possibly TRBD1 on 5 matching bases. Trimming removed 8 bases from V and 6 bases from J, with 10 bases in between. This CDR3 has 11 amino acids. The germline gives CDR1 ENHRY, CDR2 SYGVKD. In DNA, the CDR3 is TGTGCCATCTCTCAGGGCGCTGAAGCTTTCTTT. Translation gives CAISQGAEAFF.

This clone was picked up one time. The rearrangement uses TRBV10-3 and TRBJ2-7; 11 bases agree with TRBD2. Losses at the gene ends were 10 bases for V and 5 bases for J; bases not matched to a gene: 16. Germline loops: CDR1 ENHRY, CDR2 SYGVKD. CDR3 size: 16 residues. Here the CDR3 reads CATSQFLAGGPNEQYF. The DNA of the CDR3 is TGTGCCACTTCTCAGTTTTTAGCGGGAGGGCCGAACGAGCAGTACTTC.

The chain carries TRBV2 and TRBJ2-3; 8 nucleotides match TRBD2. CDR3 length: 15 amino acids. Germline V lookup: CDR1 SNHLY, CDR2 FYNNEI. V dropped 11 bases and J dropped 8; count of bases not matched to a gene: 18. The CDR3 region has the DNA TGTGCCGGGTCGGGGAAGCGGGAGCGTTCAGTTACGCAGTATTTT. This codes for CAGSGKRERSVTQYF.

The V and J genes are TRBV27 and TRBJ1-1; possibly TRBD1 for D (6 bases). The CDR3 loop spans 14 amino acids. The V and J ends lost 4 bases and 1 base respectively, with 10 bases between them. CDR1 and CDR2 from the germline V gene are MNHEY and SMNVEV (reference sequence). The CDR3 reads CASSWTAANTEAFF. The CDR3 DNA sequence: TGTGCCAGCAGTTGGACAGCCGCGAACACTGAAGCTTTCTTT.

The CDR3 reads CASSPPSAHEQFF. The CDR3, as DNA: TGCGCCAGCAGCCCCCCGAGTGCCCATGAGCAGTTCTTC. The chain joins TRBV4-1 to TRBJ2-1, with D unclear. Germline CDR1 is MGHRA and CDR2 is YSYEKL. The CDR3 has 13 residues. Trimming removed 4 bases from V and 8 bases from J, with 12 bases in between.

V and J are TRBV27 and TRBJ1-5; possible D gene TRBD1, 5 bases. Deletions cut 2 bases from V and 7 bases from J, with 9 bases between. This CDR3 spans 13 amino acids. Per the germline V gene, CDR1 is MNHEY and CDR2 is SMNVEV (reference sequence). CDR3: CASSLRGTQPQHF. The DNA of the CDR3 is TGTGCCAGCAGTTTAAGGGGTACCCAGCCCCAGCATTTT.

The rearrangement joins TRBV11-2 to TRBJ1-5; no clear D. Per the germline V gene, CDR1 is SGHAT and CDR2 is FQNNGV. CDR3 length: 18 amino acids. V lost 0 bases to trimming and J lost 2 bases, with 17 bases between them. The CDR3 sequence: CASSLDGGGAWGNQPQHF. The CDR3 region has the DNA TGTGCCAGCAGCTTAGATGGTGGCGGAGCTTGGGGCAATCAGCCCCAGCATTTT.

J is TRBJ1-1 and V is TRBV2, with no clear D. Germline V gene sequence: CDR1 SNHLY, CDR2 FYNNEI. This CDR3 has 13 amino acids. V lost 5 bases, J lost 11 bases, and 18 bases lay in between. This chain's CDR3 is CASSNSRIEAAFF. CDR3 bases: TGTGCCAGCAGTAATAGTAGAATAGAGGCGGCTTTCTTT.

The CDR3 DNA is TGCGCCAGCAGCTTGGCCCCCTGGGACAGGGGGCTCTACGAGCAGTACTTC. Translating gives CASSLAPWDRGLYEQYF. This sequence joins TRBV5-1 and TRBJ2-7; TRBD1 matches 12 bases. The CDR3 covers 17 residues. Germline trimming cut 0 bases from V and 3 bases from J; bases unmatched to any gene: 7. Germline V gene data show CDR1 as SGHRS and CDR2 as YFSETQ. Filled out from reference TRBV5-1 and TRBJ2-7, the complete variable domain reads KAGVTQTPRYLIKTRGQQVTLSCSPISGHRSVSWYQQTPGQGLQFLFEYFSETQRNKGNFPGRFSGRQFSNSRSEMNVSTLELGDSALYLCASSLAPWDRGLYEQYFGPGTRLTVT.

The V gene is TRBV7-9, the J gene TRBJ2-1, with 8 bases identical to TRBD1. The CDR3 consists of 16 residues. The V gene's germline CDR1 is SEHNR and CDR2 FQNEAQ (reference sequence). Trimming took 5 bases from V and 7 from J; bases not matched to a gene: 13. The CDR3 coding sequence is TGTGCCAGCAGCCTCCGACAGGGGATTTTTTCTAATGAGCAGTTCTTC. This sequence encodes CASSLRQGIFSNEQFF.